This T cell receptor beta chain was retrieved from a study of T cells in Graves' hyperthyroidism and ophthalmopathy. The V end was cut by 5 bases, the J end by 9 bases, with 8 bases between. The germline V gene has CDR1 MNHNS and CDR2 SASEGT. The CDR3 consists of 11 residues. Amplification targeted TCR beta CDR3 regions from RNA transcripts. The HTBI set primed first-round TCR CDR3 RT-PCR. TCRdb reanalysed the multiplex PCR reads using MiXCR and keeps one entry per CDR3 protein. This sample has about 370,000 distinct CDR3 sequences, with roughly 15% found just once. Findings of the study overall: Most expanded thyroid clonotypes above 0.001 recurred in blood.

In this sample, this clonotype turned up a few times. The antigen remains undetermined. The V gene is TRBV6-1, the J gene TRBJ2-1; D uncertain. This receptor was identified in an older woman with Graves' ophthalmopathy. Sequenced material: blood. CDR3: CASSYVGEQFF. In nucleotides, the CDR3 is TGTGCCAGCAGTTATGTGGGTGAGCAGTTCTTC.